This T cell receptor beta chain was sequenced in a study of shared clonotypes between healthy human individuals. Sorted-subset replicate PCRs used 200 to 250 ng DNA, approximately 33,000 T cell genomes. TCRdb keeps only in-frame clones here, not all; method: immunoSEQ multiplex PCR. There are about 1.5 million clones in the sample; 98% occur only once, and about 0.4% lies in the top ten. Germline V gene lookup returns CDR1 SNHLY and CDR2 FYNNEI. There are 13 residues in the CDR3. V lost 6 bases and J lost 12; bases outside the gene matches: 13. Sequencing was done on a sample of naive CD4+ T cells sorted from blood. Subset of the sample: CD45RA+ positively selected. The sequence derives from a man aged 25 to 45 in good health. The chain carries TRBV2 and TRBJ2-7; 8 bases are shared with TRBD2. The CDR3 DNA follows: TGTGCCAGCAGACTTGAATCGGGAGGGCCGGGGTACTTC. Its protein product is CASRLESGGPGYF.